These 25 T cell receptor beta chains were sequenced from one sample in a study of CD8 T cells in Susac syndrome. A quantity of about 0.5 to 1 ug RNA underwent reverse transcription using random hexamers. TCRdb called the immunoSEQ multiplex PCR reads again in MiXCR, with one record for every CDR3 protein. The sample yields more than 250,000 distinct CDR3 sequences, approximately 90% seen once. Sequencing input: CD4+ T cells from PBMCs. These receptors all come from a human donor with multiple sclerosis.

This rearrangement joins TRBV19 to TRBJ1-1; possibly TRBD1 for D (6 bases). V shed 6 bases and J shed 6 bases, with 14 bases lying between them. Germline CDR1 and CDR2: LNHDA and SQIVND (reference sequence). The CDR3 has 13 residues. The CDR3 DNA is TGTGCCAGTAGAAATAGGGGGGGCGCTGAAGCTTTCTTT. Its protein is CASRNRGGAEAFF.

The chain combines TRBV4-3 with TRBJ2-1; TRBD2 is a possible D gene (6 bases). V dropped 0 bases and J dropped 0 bases, with 15 bases sitting between them. The CDR3 covers 18 residues. Per germline, CDR1 LGHNA and CDR2 YSLEER. This CDR3 reads CASSQDPSVLRSYNEQFF. In DNA, the CDR3 is TGCGCCAGCAGCCAAGATCCTAGCGTTCTACGCTCCTACAATGAGCAGTTCTTC.

The chain is built from TRBV29-1 and TRBJ1-5; D may be TRBD1 (6 bases). The CDR3 is 14 amino acids. CDR1 and CDR2 from the germline V gene are SQVTM and ANQGSEA. Deletions cut 5 bases from V and 7 bases from J, with 18 bases between. The CDR3: CSVSTGGHQQPQHF. The CDR3 nucleotides read TGCAGCGTTTCAACCGGGGGACATCAACAGCCCCAGCATTTT. Supplemented by reference TRBV29-1 and TRBJ1-5, the full variable domain reads SAVISQKPSRDICQRGTSLTIQCQVDSQVTMMFWYRQQPGQSLTLIATANQGSEATYESGFVIDKFPISRPNLTFSTLTVSNMSPEDSSIYLCSVSTGGHQQPQHFGDGTRLSIL.

The chain joins TRBV5-1 to TRBJ2-1; TRBD2 might be the D (6 bases). V gave up 2 bases and J gave up 0 bases, with 9 bases separating them. CDR1 and CDR2 from the germline V gene are SGHRS and YFSETQ. The CDR3 is 15 residues long. The CDR3 nucleotides are TGCGCCAGCAGCTTACGGGGGTACTCCTACAATGAGCAGTTCTTC. Protein: CASSLRGYSYNEQFF.

This rearrangement joins TRBV12-3 or TRBV12-4 to TRBJ2-7, with D possibly being TRBD2 (6 bases). V dropped 8 bases and J dropped 2 bases, with 19 bases sitting between them. This CDR3 has 15 residues. CDR3 protein: CASSLPGDLPYEQYF. The CDR3 DNA reads as TGTGCCAGCTCTCTCCCGGGGGATCTTCCCTACGAGCAGTACTTC.

The J gene is TRBJ1-3, the V gene TRBV29-1; tentatively, D is TRBD1 (5 bases). Germline V gives CDR1 SQVTM, CDR2 ANQGSEA. The CDR3 consists of 14 residues. The V end was cut by 4 bases, the J end by 0 bases, with 10 bases between. The CDR3 nucleotides are TGCAGCGTTGGTTGGGGGGACTCTGGAAACACCATATATTTT. Translation gives CSVGWGDSGNTIYF.

The gene calls are TRBV20-1 and TRBJ1-1; 7 bases agree with TRBD1. This CDR3 region has 14 residues. CDR1 and CDR2 from the germline V gene are DFQATT and SNEGSKA (reference sequence). The V and J ends lost 2 bases and 1 base, in that order; junction bases with no gene match: 4. CDR3: CSARRQGPNTEAFF. Written as DNA, the CDR3 is TGCAGTGCTAGAAGACAGGGCCCGAACACTGAAGCTTTCTTT.

The V gene is TRBV2, the J gene TRBJ2-2; D may match TRBD1 or TRBD2 (5 bases each). There are 14 residues in the CDR3. V lost 6 bases and J lost 4, with 12 bases in between. The germline gives CDR1 SNHLY, CDR2 FYNNEI. In DNA, the CDR3 is TGTGCCAGCAGCCTCAGGGAGACCACCGGGGAGCTGTTTTTT. It codes for CASSLRETTGELFF.

This clonotype was counted only a few times. The chain joins TRBV29-1 to TRBJ2-7; D is possibly TRBD2 (6 bases). Per the germline V gene, CDR1 is SQVTM and CDR2 is ANQGSEA. This CDR3 contains 15 residues. Trimming cost V 4 bases and J 2 bases, with 18 bases left between them. The CDR3 DNA reads TGCAGCGTTGCCCTACCGGCAGGCGGGACCTACGAGCAGTACTTC. It is translated as CSVALPAGGTYEQYF.

The chain carries TRBV19 and TRBJ2-2; 7 bases match TRBD1. The V segment lost 5 bases and the J segment 7 bases; nucleotides outside the gene matches: 10. CDR1 is LNHDA, CDR2 SQIVND, per germline (reference sequence). The CDR3 consists of 15 residues. This CDR3 reads CASSSPGTAVGELFF. The CDR3 DNA is TGTGCCAGTAGTTCCCCCGGGACAGCAGTCGGGGAGCTGTTTTTT.

This clonotype occurred once. The chain carries TRBV20-1 and TRBJ2-2, with 8 bases identical to TRBD1. The junction had 8 bases not matched to a gene; V was cut back by 4 bases and J by 1 base. Germline CDR1 and CDR2: DFQATT and SNEGSKA (reference sequence). The CDR3 totals 16 residues. This CDR3 is CSATSGGVGNTGELFF. The CDR3 coding sequence is TGCAGTGCTACGTCAGGGGGCGTGGGGAACACCGGGGAGCTGTTTTTT.

This chain links TRBV30 with TRBJ1-5, with TRBD1 as a possible D gene (6 bases). Trimming removed 3 bases from V and 5 bases from J, with 11 bases in between. Germline assignment: CDR1 GTSNPN and CDR2 SVGIG (reference sequence). The CDR3 length is 13 residues. This CDR3 reads CAWSNRADQPQHF. CDR3 sequence (DNA): TGTGCCTGGAGCAACAGGGCGGATCAGCCCCAGCATTTT.

The chain is built from TRBV18 and TRBJ2-7, with D uncertain. Germline values: CDR1 KGHSH, CDR2 LQKENI. The CDR3 consists of 11 residues. V lost 3 bases and J 7 bases, leaving 7 bases between the germline ends. The CDR3 bases are TGTGCCAGCTCACCTAACGTTGAGCAGTACTTC. Translated: CASSPNVEQYF.

The chain links TRBV4-1 to TRBJ1-2, with a weak D call TRBD1 (5 bases). The CDR3 length is 19 residues. The ends were cut back, 2 bases at V and 6 bases at J, with 28 bases in the middle. Looked up from germline, CDR1 is MGHRA and CDR2 is YSYEKL. The CDR3 here is CASSQKGTLRDLNSNGYTF. The CDR3 DNA reads TGCGCCAGCAGCCAAAAAGGGACCCTGAGGGATTTGAACTCCAATGGCTACACCTTC.

This chain links TRBV6-2 or TRBV6-3 with TRBJ2-7; D possibly matches TRBD1 or TRBD2 (5 bases each). The CDR3 spans 15 residues. Between the trimmed V and J ends, which lost 2 bases and 1 base, there was a span of 12 bases. Germline lookup yields CDR1 MNHEY and CDR2 SVGEGT. CDR3 coding DNA: TGTGCCAGCAGTTACGGGACGGCAGTTTCCTACGAGCAGTACTTC. Protein sequence: CASSYGTAVSYEQYF.

The V call is TRBV11-3, the J call TRBJ2-5; D not resolved. V was trimmed by 5 bases and J by 3 bases, leaving 13 bases between them. CDR1 SGHNT and CDR2 YENEEA come from the germline V gene. CDR3 size: 14 residues. CDR3 nucleotides: TGTGCCAGCAGCCCGACCCCTAGTAAAGAGACCCAGTACTTC. It specifies CASSPTPSKETQYF.

The chain employs TRBV30 and TRBJ1-4; 7 nucleotides align to TRBD1. From germline, CDR1 is GTSNPN and CDR2 SVGIG (reference sequence). V shed 3 bases and J 5 bases; nucleotides not matched to a gene: 3. The CDR3 contains 13 residues. The CDR3 is CAWRGTVNEKLFF. The CDR3 region has the DNA TGTGCCTGGAGAGGGACAGTCAATGAAAAACTGTTTTTT.

CDR3 in DNA: TGCGCCAGCAGCTCGGGACAGGCCAGTGAAGCTTTCTTT. This gives the protein CASSSGQASEAFF. J is TRBJ1-1 and V is TRBV5-1; the match to TRBD1 covers 8 bases. Trimming at V came to 3 bases and at J to 7 bases, leaving 5 bases not matched to a gene. CDR1 SGHRS and CDR2 YFSETQ come from the germline V gene. This CDR3 is 13 amino acids long. The full variable domain, rest sourced from reference TRBV5-1 and TRBJ1-1, is KAGVTQTPRYLIKTRGQQVTLSCSPISGHRSVSWYQQTPGQGLQFLFEYFSETQRNKGNFPGRFSGRQFSNSRSEMNVSTLELGDSALYLCASSSGQASEAFFGQGTRLTVV.

This chain joins TRBV30 and TRBJ2-1, with 9 bases lining up with TRBD2. V trimming: 0 bases; J trimming: 11 bases; junction bases outside the gene matches: 8. CDR1 and CDR2 from the germline V gene are GTSNPN and SVGIG (reference sequence). The CDR3 loop spans 14 amino acids. The CDR3 DNA reads as TGTGCCTGGAGTGTAGATAGCGGGAGAAAGAAGCAGTTCTTC. Protein: CAWSVDSGRKKQFF.

V gene TRBV7-6 combines with J gene TRBJ1-3, with D possibly TRBD1 on 5 matching bases. From germline, CDR1 is SGHVS and CDR2 FNYEAQ. The CDR3 is 14 amino acids. V was cut by 3 bases and J by 3 bases, with 9 bases left in between. The CDR3 loop is CASSFSGHGNTIYF. The CDR3 nucleotides read TGTGCCAGCAGCTTTTCAGGGCATGGAAACACCATATATTTT.

The rearrangement uses TRBV5-1 and TRBJ1-1; a weak D match, TRBD1 (5 bases). Trimming pared 2 bases from V and 1 base from J, leaving 18 bases between. Germline-derived CDR1 and CDR2 are SGHRS and YFSETQ. The CDR3 covers 17 residues. The CDR3, as DNA: TGCGCCAGCAGCTTCAGGAGTGATAGGGGCGGGAACACTGAAGCTTTCTTT. It yields the protein CASSFRSDRGGNTEAFF.

This clonotype was observed a single time. The chain couples TRBV29-1 to TRBJ2-5, with TRBD2 identical over 11 bases. V lost 6 bases and J lost 1; bases outside the gene matches: 16. CDR1 is SQVTM and CDR2 is ANQGSEA in the germline V gene. The CDR3 length is 18 residues. CDR3 in amino acids: CSVRPQYLAGGTQETQYF. CDR3 DNA: TGCAGCGTCCGCCCGCAGTATTTAGCGGGAGGGACCCAAGAGACCCAGTACTTC. The full variable domain, rest sourced from reference TRBV29-1 and TRBJ2-5, is SAVISQKPSRDICQRGTSLTIQCQVDSQVTMMFWYRQQPGQSLTLIATANQGSEATYESGFVIDKFPISRPNLTFSTLTVSNMSPEDSSIYLCSVRPQYLAGGTQETQYFGPGTRLLVL.

J is TRBJ1-2 and V is TRBV4-3; the D is unclear. The V end was cut by 0 bases, the J end by 4 bases, with 12 bases between. There are 15 residues in the CDR3. Per the germline V gene, CDR1 is LGHNA and CDR2 is YSLEER. The CDR3 region has the DNA TGCGCCAGCAGCCAAGAATCGCGCACAGCCTATGGCTACACCTTC. Protein product: CASSQESRTAYGYTF.

This clonotype was picked up a small number of times. This sequence joins TRBV5-6 and TRBJ2-7; a possible D gene is TRBD2 (5 bases). Looked up from germline, CDR1 is SGHDT and CDR2 is YYEEEE. V was clipped by 2 bases and J by 6 bases, with 6 bases between them. The CDR3 consists of 11 residues. CDR3 region: CASSFTSEQYF. Written as DNA, the CDR3 is TGTGCCAGCAGCTTTACTAGCGAGCAGTACTTC.

The rearrangement uses TRBV5-5 and TRBJ2-7, with TRBD1 matching 7 bases. The CDR3 runs to 14 residues. The V gene's germline CDR1 is SGHKS and CDR2 YYEKEE (reference sequence). J gave up 3 bases and V 5 bases, and 8 bases lay outside the gene matches. The CDR3 reads CASRPRGSDYEQYF. In DNA, the CDR3 is TGTGCCAGCAGGCCCAGGGGGTCCGACTACGAGCAGTACTTC.